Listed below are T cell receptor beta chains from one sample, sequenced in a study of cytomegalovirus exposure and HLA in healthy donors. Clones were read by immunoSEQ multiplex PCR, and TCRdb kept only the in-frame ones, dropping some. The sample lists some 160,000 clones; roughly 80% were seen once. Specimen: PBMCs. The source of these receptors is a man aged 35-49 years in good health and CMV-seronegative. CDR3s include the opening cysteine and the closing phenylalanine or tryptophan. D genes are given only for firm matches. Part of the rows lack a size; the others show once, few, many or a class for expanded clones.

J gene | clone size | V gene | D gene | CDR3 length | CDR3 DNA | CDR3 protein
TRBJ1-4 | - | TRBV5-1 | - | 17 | TGCGCCAGCAGCTCGATATCCGGGGGGGGCCCTAATGAAAAACTGTTTTTT | CASSSISGGGPNEKLFF
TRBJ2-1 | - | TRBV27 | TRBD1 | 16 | TGTGCCAGCAGTACCTACAGGGGGCTATTCTACAATGAGCAGTTCTTC | CASSTYRGLFYNEQFF
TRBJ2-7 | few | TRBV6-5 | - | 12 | TGTGCCAGCTCCCCCGGCGGGTACGAGCAGTACTTC | CASSPGGYEQYF
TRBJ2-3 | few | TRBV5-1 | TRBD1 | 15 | TGCGCCAGCAGGTACGGACAGGGGGCAACAGATACGCAGTATTTT | CASRYGQGATDTQYF
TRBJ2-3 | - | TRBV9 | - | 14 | TGTGCCAGCAGCGTAGTGAATAGTTTAGATACGCAGTATTTT | CASSVVNSLDTQYF
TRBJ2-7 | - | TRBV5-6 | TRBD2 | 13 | TGTGCCAGCAGCTTAGGGACTAGAGACGAGCAGTACTTC | CASSLGTRDEQYF
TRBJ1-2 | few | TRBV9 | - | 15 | TGTGCCAGCAGCGTAGGATCCGAGTGGAACTATGGCTACACCTTC | CASSVGSEWNYGYTF
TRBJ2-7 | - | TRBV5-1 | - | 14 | TGCGCCAGCAGCTTGGGGACAGCCTCCTACGAGCAGTACTTC | CASSLGTASYEQYF
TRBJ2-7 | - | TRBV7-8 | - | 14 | TGTGCCAGCAGCTTACAGGGAACCTCCTACGAGCAGTACTTC | CASSLQGTSYEQYF
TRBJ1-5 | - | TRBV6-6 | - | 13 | TGTGCCAGCAGTGGACAGTCCAATCAGCCCCAGCATTTT | CASSGQSNQPQHF